The T cell receptor beta chain described here comes from a study of cytomegalovirus exposure and HLA in healthy donors. Researchers ran the PCR with 60 Vbeta and 13 Jbeta primers. Using immunoSEQ multiplex PCR, the repertoire was profiled, and TCRdb retains in-frame clones only, with some absent. Found here are almost 200,000 clones, roughly 85% of them singletons; the top ten hold approximately 2.2%. The V and J ends lost 2 bases and 4 bases respectively, with 11 bases between them. Germline V gene sequence: CDR1 MNHEY, CDR2 SMNVEV (reference sequence). This CDR3 region has 14 residues. The sequence was obtained from a woman in her fifties or sixties in good health and CMV-seronegative. V gene TRBV27 combines with J gene TRBJ1-1, with D unclear. The sample taken for sequencing was PBMCs. CDR3 residues: CASSLGPQTTEAFF. CDR3 coding DNA: TGTGCCAGCAGTTTAGGGCCACAGACCACTGAAGCTTTCTTT.